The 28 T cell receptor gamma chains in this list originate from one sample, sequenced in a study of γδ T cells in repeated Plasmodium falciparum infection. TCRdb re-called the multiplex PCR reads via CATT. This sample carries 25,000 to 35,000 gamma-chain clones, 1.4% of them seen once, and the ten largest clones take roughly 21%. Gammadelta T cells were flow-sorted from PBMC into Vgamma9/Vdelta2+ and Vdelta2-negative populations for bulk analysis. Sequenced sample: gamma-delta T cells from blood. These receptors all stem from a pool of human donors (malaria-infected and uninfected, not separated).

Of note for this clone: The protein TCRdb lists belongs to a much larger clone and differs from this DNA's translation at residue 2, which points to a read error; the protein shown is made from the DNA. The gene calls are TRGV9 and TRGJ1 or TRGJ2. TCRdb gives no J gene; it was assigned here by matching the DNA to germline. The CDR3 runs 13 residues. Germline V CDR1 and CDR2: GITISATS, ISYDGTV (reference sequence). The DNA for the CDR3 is TGTACCTTGTGGGCCGAAAATTATTATAAGAAACTCTTT. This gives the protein CTLWAENYYKKLF.

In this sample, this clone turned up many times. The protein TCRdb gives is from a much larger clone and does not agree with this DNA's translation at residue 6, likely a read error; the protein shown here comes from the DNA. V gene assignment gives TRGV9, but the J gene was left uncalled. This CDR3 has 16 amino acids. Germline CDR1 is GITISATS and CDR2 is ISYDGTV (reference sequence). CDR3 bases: TGTGCCTTGTGGGAGATGCGGGAGTTGGGCAAAAAAATCAAGGTGTTT. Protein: CALWEMRELGKKIKVF.

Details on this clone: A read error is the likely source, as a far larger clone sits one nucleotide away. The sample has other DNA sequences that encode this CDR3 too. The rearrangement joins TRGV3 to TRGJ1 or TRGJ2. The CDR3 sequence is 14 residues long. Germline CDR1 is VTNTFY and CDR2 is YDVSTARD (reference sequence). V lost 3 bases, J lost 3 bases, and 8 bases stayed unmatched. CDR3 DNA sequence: TGTGCCACCTGGGACGGTATCCCTTATTATAAGAAACTCTTT. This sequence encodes CATWDGIPYYKKLF.

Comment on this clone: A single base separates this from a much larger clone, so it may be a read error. The CDR3 here is CATWGHGYYKKLF. CDR3 DNA: TGTGCCACCTGGGGCCATGGTTATTATAAGAAACTCTTT. The rearrangement links TRGV4 to TRGJ1 or TRGJ2. TCRdb gives no J gene; it was assigned here by matching the DNA to germline. The germline gives CDR1 EGSTGY, CDR2 YDSYTSSV. V shed 5 bases and J 3 bases; nucleotides not matched to a gene: 7. This CDR3 contains 13 residues.

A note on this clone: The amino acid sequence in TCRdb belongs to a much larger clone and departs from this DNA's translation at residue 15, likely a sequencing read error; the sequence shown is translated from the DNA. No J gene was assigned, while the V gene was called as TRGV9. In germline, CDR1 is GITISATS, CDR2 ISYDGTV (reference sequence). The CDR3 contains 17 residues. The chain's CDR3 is CALWEVKLVLGKKIEVF. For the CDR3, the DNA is TGTGCCTTGTGGGAGGTGAAGTTAGTGTTGGGCAAAAAAATCGAGGTATTT.

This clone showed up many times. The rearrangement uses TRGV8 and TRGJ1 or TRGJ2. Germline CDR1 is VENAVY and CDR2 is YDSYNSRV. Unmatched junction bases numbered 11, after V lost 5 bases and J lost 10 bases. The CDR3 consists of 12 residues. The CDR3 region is CATWVTPAKKLF. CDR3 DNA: TGTGCCACCTGGGTTACCCCCGCGAAGAAACTCTTT.

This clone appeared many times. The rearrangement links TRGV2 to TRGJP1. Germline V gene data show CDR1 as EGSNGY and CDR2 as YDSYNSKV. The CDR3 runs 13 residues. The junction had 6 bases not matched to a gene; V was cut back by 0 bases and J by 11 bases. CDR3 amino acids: CATWDGPRWFKIF. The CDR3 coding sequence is TGTGCCACCTGGGACGGGCCGAGGTGGTTCAAGATATTT.

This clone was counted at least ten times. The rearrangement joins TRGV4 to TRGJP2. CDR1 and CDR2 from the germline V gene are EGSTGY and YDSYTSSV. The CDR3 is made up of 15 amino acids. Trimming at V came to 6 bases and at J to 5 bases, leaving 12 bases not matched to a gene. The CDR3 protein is CATWSWGGSDWIKTF. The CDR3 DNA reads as TGTGCCACCTGGTCATGGGGAGGAAGTGATTGGATCAAGACGTTT.

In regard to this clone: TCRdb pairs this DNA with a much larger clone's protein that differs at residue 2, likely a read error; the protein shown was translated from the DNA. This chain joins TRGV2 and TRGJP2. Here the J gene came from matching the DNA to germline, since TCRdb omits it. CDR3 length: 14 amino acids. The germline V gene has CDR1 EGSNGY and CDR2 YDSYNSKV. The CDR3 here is CTTWDGHSDWIKTF. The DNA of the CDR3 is TGTACCACCTGGGACGGGCATAGTGATTGGATCAAGACGTTT.

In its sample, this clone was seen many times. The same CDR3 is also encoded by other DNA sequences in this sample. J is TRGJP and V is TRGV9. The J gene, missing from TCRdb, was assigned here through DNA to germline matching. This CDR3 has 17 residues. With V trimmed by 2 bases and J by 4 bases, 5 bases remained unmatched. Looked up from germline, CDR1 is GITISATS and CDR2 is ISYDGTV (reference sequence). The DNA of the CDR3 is TGTGCCTTGTGGGAGGGCTCTCAAGAGTTGGGCAAAAAAATCAAGGTATTT. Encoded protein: CALWEGSQELGKKIKVF.

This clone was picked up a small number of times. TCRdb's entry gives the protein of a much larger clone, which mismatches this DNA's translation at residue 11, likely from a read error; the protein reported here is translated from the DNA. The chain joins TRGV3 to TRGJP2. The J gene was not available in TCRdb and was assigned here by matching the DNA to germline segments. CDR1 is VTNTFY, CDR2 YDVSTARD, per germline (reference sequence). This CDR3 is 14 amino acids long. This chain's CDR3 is CATWDRSRDWLKTF. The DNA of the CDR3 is TGTGCCACCTGGGACAGGTCAAGGGATTGGCTCAAGACGTTT.

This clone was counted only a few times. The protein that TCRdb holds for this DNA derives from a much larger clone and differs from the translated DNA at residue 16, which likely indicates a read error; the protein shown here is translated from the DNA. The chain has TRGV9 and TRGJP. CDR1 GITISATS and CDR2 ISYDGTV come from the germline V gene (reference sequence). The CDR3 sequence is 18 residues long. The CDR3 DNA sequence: TGTGCCTTGTGGGACTCAAACCAGCAAGAGTTGGGCAAAAAAATCAATGTATTT. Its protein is CALWDSNQQELGKKINVF.

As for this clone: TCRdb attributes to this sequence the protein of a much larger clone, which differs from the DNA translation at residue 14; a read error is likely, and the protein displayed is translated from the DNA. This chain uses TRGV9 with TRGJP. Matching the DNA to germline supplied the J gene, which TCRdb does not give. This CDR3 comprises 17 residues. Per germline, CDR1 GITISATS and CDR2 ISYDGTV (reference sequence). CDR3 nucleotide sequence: TGTGCCTTGTGGGAGAGAGAAGAAGAGTTGGGCAAAAAAGTCAAGGTATTT. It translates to CALWEREEELGKKVKVF.

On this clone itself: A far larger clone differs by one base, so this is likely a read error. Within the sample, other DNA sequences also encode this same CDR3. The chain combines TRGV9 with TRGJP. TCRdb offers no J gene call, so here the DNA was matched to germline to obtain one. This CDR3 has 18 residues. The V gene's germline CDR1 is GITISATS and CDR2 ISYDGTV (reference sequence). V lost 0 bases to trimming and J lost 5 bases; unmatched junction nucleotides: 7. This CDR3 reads CALWEVPIKELGKKIKVF. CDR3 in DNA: TGTGCCTTGTGGGAGGTGCCCATCAAAGAGTTGGGCAAAAAAATCAAGGTATTT.

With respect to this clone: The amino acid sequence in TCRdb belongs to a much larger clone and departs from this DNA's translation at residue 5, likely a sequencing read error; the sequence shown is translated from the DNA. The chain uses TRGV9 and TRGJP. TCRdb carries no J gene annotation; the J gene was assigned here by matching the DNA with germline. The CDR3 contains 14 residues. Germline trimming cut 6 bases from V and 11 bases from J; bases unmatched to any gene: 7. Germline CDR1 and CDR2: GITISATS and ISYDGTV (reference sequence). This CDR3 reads CALWKAMGKKIKVF. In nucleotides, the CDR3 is TGTGCCTTGTGGAAGGCAATGGGCAAAAAAATCAAGGTATTT.

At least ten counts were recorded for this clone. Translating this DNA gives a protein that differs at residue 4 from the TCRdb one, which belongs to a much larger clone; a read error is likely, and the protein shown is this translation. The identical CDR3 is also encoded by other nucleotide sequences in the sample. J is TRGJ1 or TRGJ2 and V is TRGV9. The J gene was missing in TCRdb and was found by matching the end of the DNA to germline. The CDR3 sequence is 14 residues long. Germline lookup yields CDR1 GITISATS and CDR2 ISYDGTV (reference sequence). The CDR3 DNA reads TGTGCCTTGCGGGAGGTGGGACATTATTATAAGAAACTCTTT. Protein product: CALREVGHYYKKLF.

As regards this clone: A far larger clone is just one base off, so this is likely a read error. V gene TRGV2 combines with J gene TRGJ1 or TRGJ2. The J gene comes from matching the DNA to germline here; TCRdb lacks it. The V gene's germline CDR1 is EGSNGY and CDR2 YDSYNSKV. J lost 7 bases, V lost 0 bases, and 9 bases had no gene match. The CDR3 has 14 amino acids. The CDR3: CATWDGRVSYKKLF. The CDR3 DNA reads TGTGCCACCTGGGACGGGCGGGTTTCCTATAAGAAACTCTTT.

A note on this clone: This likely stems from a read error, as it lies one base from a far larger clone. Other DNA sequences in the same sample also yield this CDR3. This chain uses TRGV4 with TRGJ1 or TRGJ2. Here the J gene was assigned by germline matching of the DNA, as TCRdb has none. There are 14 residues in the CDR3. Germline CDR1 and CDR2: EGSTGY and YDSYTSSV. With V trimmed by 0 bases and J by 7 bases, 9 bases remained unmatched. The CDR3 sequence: CATWDGPLRYKKLF. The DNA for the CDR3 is TGTGCCACCTGGGATGGGCCCCTTAGATATAAGAAACTCTTT.

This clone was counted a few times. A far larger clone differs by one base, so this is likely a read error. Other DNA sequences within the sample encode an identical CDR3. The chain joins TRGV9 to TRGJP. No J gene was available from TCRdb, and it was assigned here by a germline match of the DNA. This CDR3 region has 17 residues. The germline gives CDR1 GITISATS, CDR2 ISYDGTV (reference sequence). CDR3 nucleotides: TGTGCCTTGTGGGGGGTGATTAGGGAGTTGGGCAAAAAAATCAAGGTATTT. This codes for CALWGVIRELGKKIKVF.

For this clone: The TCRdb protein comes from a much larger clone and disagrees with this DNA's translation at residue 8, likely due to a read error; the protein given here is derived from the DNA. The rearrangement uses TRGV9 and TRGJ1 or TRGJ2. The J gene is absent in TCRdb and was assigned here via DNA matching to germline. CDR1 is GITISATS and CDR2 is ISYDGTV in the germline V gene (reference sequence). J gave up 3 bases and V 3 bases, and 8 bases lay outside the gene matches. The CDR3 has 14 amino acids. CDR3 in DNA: TGTGCCTTGTGGGAGCTCGAGAGTTATTATAAGAAACTCTTT. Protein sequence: CALWELESYYKKLF.

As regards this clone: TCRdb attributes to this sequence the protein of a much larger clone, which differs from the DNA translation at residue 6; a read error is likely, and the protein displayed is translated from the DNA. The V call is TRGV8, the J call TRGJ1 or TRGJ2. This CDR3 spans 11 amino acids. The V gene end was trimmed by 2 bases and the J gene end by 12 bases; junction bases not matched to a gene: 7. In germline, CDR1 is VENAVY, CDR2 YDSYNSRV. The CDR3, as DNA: TGTGCCACCTGGGATAATAACCGGAAACTCTTT. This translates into CATWDNNRKLF.

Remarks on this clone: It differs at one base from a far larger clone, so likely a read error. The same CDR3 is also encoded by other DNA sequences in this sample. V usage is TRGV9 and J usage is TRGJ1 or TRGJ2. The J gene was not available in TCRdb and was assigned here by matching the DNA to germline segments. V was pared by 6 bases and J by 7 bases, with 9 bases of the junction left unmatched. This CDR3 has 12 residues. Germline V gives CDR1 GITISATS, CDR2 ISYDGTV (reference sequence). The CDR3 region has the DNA TGTGCCTTGTGGAATTTGTACTATAAGAAACTCTTT. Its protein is CALWNLYYKKLF.

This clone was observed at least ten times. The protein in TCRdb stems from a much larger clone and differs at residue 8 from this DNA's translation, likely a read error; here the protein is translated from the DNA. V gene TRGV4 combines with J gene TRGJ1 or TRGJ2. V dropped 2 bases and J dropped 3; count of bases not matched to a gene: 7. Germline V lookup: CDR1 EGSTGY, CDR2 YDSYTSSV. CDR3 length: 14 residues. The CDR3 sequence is CATWDDRSYYKKLF. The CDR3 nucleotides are TGTGCCACCTGGGATGATAGAAGTTATTATAAGAAACTCTTT.

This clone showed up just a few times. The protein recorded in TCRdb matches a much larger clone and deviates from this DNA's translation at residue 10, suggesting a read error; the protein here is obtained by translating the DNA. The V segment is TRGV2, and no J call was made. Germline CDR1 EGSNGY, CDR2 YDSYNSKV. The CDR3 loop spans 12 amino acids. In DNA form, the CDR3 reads TGTGCCACCTGGGACGGTGGCTATAAGGAACTCTTT. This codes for CATWDGGYKELF.

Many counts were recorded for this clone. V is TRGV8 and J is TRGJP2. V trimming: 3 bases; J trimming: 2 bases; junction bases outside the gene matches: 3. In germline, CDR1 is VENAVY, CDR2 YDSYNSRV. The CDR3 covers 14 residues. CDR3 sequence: CATWDLSSDWIKTF. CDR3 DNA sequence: TGTGCCACCTGGGATCTAAGTAGTGATTGGATCAAGACGTTT.

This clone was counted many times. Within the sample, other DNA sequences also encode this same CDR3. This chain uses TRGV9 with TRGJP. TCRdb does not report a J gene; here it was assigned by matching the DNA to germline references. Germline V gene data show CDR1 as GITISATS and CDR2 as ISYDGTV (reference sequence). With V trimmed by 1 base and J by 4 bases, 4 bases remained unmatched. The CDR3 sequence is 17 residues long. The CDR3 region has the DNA TGTGCCTTGTGGGAGGTTAGTCAAGAGTTGGGCAAAAAAATCAAGGTATTT. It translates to CALWEVSQELGKKIKVF.

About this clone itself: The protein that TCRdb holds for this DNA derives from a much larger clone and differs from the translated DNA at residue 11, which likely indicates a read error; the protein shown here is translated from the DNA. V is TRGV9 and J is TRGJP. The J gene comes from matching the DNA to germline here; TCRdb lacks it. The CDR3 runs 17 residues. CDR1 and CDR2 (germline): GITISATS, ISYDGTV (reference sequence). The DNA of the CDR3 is TGTGCCTTGTGGGAGGAGATACAAGAGTTGAGCAAAAAAATCAAGGTATTT. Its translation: CALWEEIQELSKKIKVF.

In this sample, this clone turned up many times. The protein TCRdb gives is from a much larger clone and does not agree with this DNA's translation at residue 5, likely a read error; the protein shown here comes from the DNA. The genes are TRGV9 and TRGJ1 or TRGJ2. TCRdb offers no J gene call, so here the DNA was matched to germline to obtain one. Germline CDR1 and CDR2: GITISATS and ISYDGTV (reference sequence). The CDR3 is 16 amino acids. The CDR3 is CALWGVQGVTYYKKLF. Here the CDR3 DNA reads TGTGCCTTGTGGGGGGTGCAGGGGGTGACTTATTATAAGAAACTCTTT.